The 26 T cell receptor beta chains below come from one sample, sequenced in a study of blood T cell repertoires in COVID-19. Sequencing was performed with immunoSEQ multiplex PCR; in TCRdb, only in-frame clones are kept and a portion is missing. The sample carries hundreds of thousands of clones, around 91% recorded once. Sequencing was carried out using peripheral blood. Every receptor here comes from a woman aged 18-29 years who had recovered from COVID-19.

The V call is TRBV19, the J call TRBJ1-1, with TRBD1 as a possible D gene (5 bases). This CDR3 spans 14 amino acids. V shed 3 bases and J shed 1 base, with 9 bases lying between them. In germline, CDR1 is LNHDA, CDR2 SQIVND (reference sequence). CDR3 bases: TGTGCCAGTAGTATTTCGACAGCGAACACTGAAGCTTTCTTT. It codes for CASSISTANTEAFF.

The rearrangement links TRBV11-3 to TRBJ2-1; tentative D call: TRBD2 (6 bases). Germline CDR1 and CDR2: SGHNT and YENEEA. The length of the CDR3 is 15 residues. V lost 3 bases and J 4 bases, leaving 13 bases between the germline ends. CDR3 sequence: CASSLSGSTYNEQFF. As DNA, the CDR3 is TGTGCCAGCAGCTTGAGCGGGTCGACTTACAATGAGCAGTTCTTC.

V is TRBV11-2 and J is TRBJ2-3; the match to TRBD2 covers 7 bases. With V trimmed by 5 bases and J by 4 bases, 9 bases remained unmatched. The CDR3 sequence is 15 residues long. CDR1 is SGHAT and CDR2 is FQNNGV in the germline V gene. Written as DNA, the CDR3 is TGTGCCAGCAGCACCCGGACTAGTGACTCAGATACGCAGTATTTT. This encodes CASSTRTSDSDTQYF.

This clone came up once. The V and J genes are TRBV30 and TRBJ2-1, with 8 bases fitting TRBD2. Germline loops: CDR1 GTSNPN, CDR2 SVGIG (reference sequence). There are 15 residues in the CDR3. J was trimmed by 7 bases and V by 0 bases; bases with no gene match: 8. For the CDR3, the DNA is TGTGCCTGGAGTGTAGGTAGCGGGGTCCCTAATGAGCAGTTCTTC. Translation gives CAWSVGSGVPNEQFF.

The rearrangement joins TRBV24-1 to TRBJ2-1, with 9 positions matching TRBD1. Trimming took 4 bases from V and 7 from J; bases not matched to a gene: 7. The CDR3 is made up of 15 amino acids. Looked up from germline, CDR1 is KGHDR and CDR2 is SFDVKD. CDR3 region: CATSEPSGTGNEQFF. For the CDR3, the DNA is TGTGCCACCAGTGAGCCCTCCGGGACAGGGAATGAGCAGTTCTTC.

This sequence joins TRBV9 and TRBJ2-1, with D perhaps matching TRBD2 (5 bases). The CDR3 totals 13 residues. The V end lost 4 bases, the J end lost 6 bases, and 11 bases lay between the germline ends. Per germline, CDR1 SGDLS and CDR2 YYNGEE. As DNA, the CDR3 is TGTGCCAGCAGCCCACTAGGTAGCAATGAGCAGTTCTTC. Its translation: CASSPLGSNEQFF.

The chain recombines TRBV5-1 with TRBJ1-2; D call uncertain. The germline gives CDR1 SGHRS, CDR2 YFSETQ. The germline V and J ends were trimmed by 0 bases and 2 bases, with 5 bases remaining between them. The CDR3 covers 13 residues. CDR3 nucleotide sequence: TGCGCCAGCAGCTTGGTAGAGAACTATGGCTACACCTTC. It specifies CASSLVENYGYTF.

In this sample, this clone turned up once. V and J are TRBV27 and TRBJ2-6; D uncertain. The V gene lost 8 bases and the J gene lost 0 bases, with 5 bases spanning the gap. Per the germline V gene, CDR1 is MNHEY and CDR2 is SMNVEV (reference sequence). The CDR3 is made up of 13 amino acids. CDR3 nucleotides: TGTGCCAGCGGCTCCTCTGGGGCCAACGTCCTGACTTTC. Encoded protein: CASGSSGANVLTF.

This chain uses TRBV5-1 with TRBJ2-1, with TRBD1 as a possible D gene (6 bases). This CDR3 region has 15 residues. Germline V gene lookup returns CDR1 SGHRS and CDR2 YFSETQ. The V end lost 4 bases, the J end lost 7 bases, and 18 bases lay between the germline ends. The chain's CDR3 is CASSQGTRGVNEQFF. The CDR3 nucleotides are TGCGCCAGCAGCCAAGGGACAAGGGGTGTAAATGAGCAGTTCTTC.

The genes are TRBV19 and TRBJ1-6, with TRBD1 as a possible D gene (6 bases). Germline lookup yields CDR1 LNHDA and CDR2 SQIVND (reference sequence). This CDR3 has 15 amino acids. V lost 8 bases and J 8 bases, leaving 19 bases between the germline ends. CDR3 sequence: CASRQSAGQYSPLHF. CDR3 in DNA: TGTGCCAGTCGCCAATCCGCAGGACAGTATTCACCCCTCCACTTT.

The chain is built from TRBV27 and TRBJ2-2; 8 nucleotides line up with TRBD1. The germline V gene encodes CDR1 MNHEY and CDR2 SMNVEV (reference sequence). The CDR3 contains 16 residues. J gave up 2 bases and V 3 bases, and 5 bases lay outside the gene matches. The CDR3 region is CASSFLPGGNTGELFF. In nucleotides, the CDR3 is TGTGCCAGCAGTTTTCTTCCAGGGGGCAACACCGGGGAGCTGTTTTTT.

The J gene is TRBJ1-2, the V gene TRBV6-5; TRBD1 agrees at 8 bases. The CDR3 is made up of 14 amino acids. Trimming took 8 bases from V and 9 from J; bases not matched to a gene: 14. Germline CDR1 and CDR2: MNHEY and SVGAGI. The CDR3 protein is CASLERTGSRSYTF. The CDR3 bases are TGTGCCAGCCTTGAAAGGACAGGGAGTAGGAGCTACACCTTC.

The chain is built from TRBV3-1 (or the pseudogene TRBV3-2) and TRBJ2-3, with 11 nucleotides matching TRBD2. The germline gives CDR1 LGHDT, CDR2 YNNKEL (reference sequence). Trimming at V came to 2 bases and at J to 2 bases, leaving 15 bases not matched to a gene. CDR3 length: 20 amino acids. This CDR3 reads CASSQQAGQILAGDTDTQYF. Written as DNA, the CDR3 is TGTGCCAGCAGCCAACAAGCGGGACAGATACTAGCGGGAGACACAGATACGCAGTATTTT.

The count of this clone is one. V and J are TRBV7-2 and TRBJ1-1, with D possibly TRBD1 on 6 matching bases. CDR1 and CDR2 (germline): SGHTA, FQGNSA. CDR3 length: 15 residues. V was shortened by 6 bases and J by 2 bases, with 16 bases between the two germline ends. In nucleotides, the CDR3 is TGTGCCAGCAGACCCGACAGGACATACAACACTGAAGCTTTCTTT. Its translation is CASRPDRTYNTEAFF.

This clone was observed once. The V and J genes are TRBV15 and TRBJ1-1; 8 bases match TRBD1. After removal of 8 bases from V and 5 bases from J, the junction contained 10 bases not matched to a gene. The CDR3 consists of 14 residues. Germline V gene data show CDR1 as LNHNV and CDR2 as YYDKDF (reference sequence). The CDR3 loop is CATSPGGLRTEAFF. CDR3 DNA sequence: TGTGCCACCTCGCCAGGGGGCTTAAGGACTGAAGCTTTCTTT. Drawing the rest from reference TRBV15 and TRBJ1-1, the complete variable domain is DAMVIQNPRYQVTQFGKPVTLSCSQTLNHNVMYWYQQKSSQAPKLLFHYYDKDFNNEADTPDNFQSRRPNTSFCFLDIRSPGLGDTAMYLCATSPGGLRTEAFFGQGTRLTVV.

V usage is TRBV19 and J usage is TRBJ1-1; D ambiguous. Germline lookup yields CDR1 LNHDA and CDR2 SQIVND (reference sequence). This CDR3 spans 15 amino acids. V was trimmed by 1 base and J by 4 bases, leaving 13 bases between them. CDR3: CASSIGLGVGTEAFF. The DNA of the CDR3 is TGTGCCAGTAGTATAGGGCTCGGGGTGGGCACTGAAGCTTTCTTT.

This clone was counted a single time. The genes are TRBV5-4 and TRBJ2-5, with TRBD2 as a possible D gene (8 bases). Trimming pared 2 bases from V and 4 bases from J, leaving 15 bases between. CDR3 size: 15 residues. Germline CDR1 is SGHNT and CDR2 is YYREEE (reference sequence). The CDR3 region has the DNA TGTGCCAGCAGCTTAGCGGGAGCAGGGGGAGAGACCCAGTACTTC. This sequence encodes CASSLAGAGGETQYF. Full variable domain (missing parts from reference TRBV5-4 and TRBJ2-5): ETGVTQSPTHLIKTRGQQVTLRCSSQSGHNTVSWYQQALGQGPQFIFQYYREEENGRGNFPPRFSGLQFPNYSSELNVNALELDDSALYLCASSLAGAGGETQYFGPGTRLLVL.

The chain uses TRBV15 and TRBJ1-5, with 10 bases matching TRBD1. The CDR3 loop spans 15 amino acids. Germline V lookup: CDR1 LNHNV, CDR2 YYDKDF (reference sequence). Trimming took 8 bases from V and 4 from J; bases not matched to a gene: 8. The CDR3 loop is CATAPGTGANQPQHF. CDR3 nucleotide sequence: TGTGCCACCGCACCGGGGACAGGGGCAAATCAGCCCCAGCATTTT.

The chain recombines TRBV29-1 with TRBJ2-4; the D is unclear. The CDR3 spans 14 residues. Trimming stripped 6 bases from V and 5 bases from J, with 17 bases between. Germline V CDR1 and CDR2: SQVTM, ANQGSEA. The CDR3 sequence is CSVLVPGTQNIQYF. The DNA for the CDR3 is TGCAGCGTGCTGGTCCCAGGAACCCAAAACATTCAGTACTTC.

The V gene is TRBV24-1, the J gene TRBJ1-5, with D uncertain. Trimming stripped 6 bases from V and 3 bases from J, with 11 bases between. The CDR3 covers 14 residues. Germline CDR1 and CDR2: KGHDR and SFDVKD. The CDR3 DNA reads TGTGCCACCAGTACTGGACTGCTCAATCAGCCCCAGCATTTT. Protein sequence: CATSTGLLNQPQHF.

This clone has a handful of counts. The rearrangement links TRBV30 to TRBJ1-1; TRBD1 agrees at 9 bases. This CDR3 has 16 residues. Germline loops: CDR1 GTSNPN, CDR2 SVGIG (reference sequence). V gave up 2 bases and J gave up 5 bases; unmatched junction bases: 12. CDR3 DNA sequence: TGTGCCTGGAGTCAAGGGAGGGACAGGGTGCGGACTGAAGCTTTCTTT. Its protein is CAWSQGRDRVRTEAFF.

The chain couples TRBV7-9 to TRBJ2-3, with 8 bases identical to TRBD2. Germline V gene lookup returns CDR1 SEHNR and CDR2 FQNEAQ (reference sequence). With 5 bases clipped from V and 0 bases from J, the junction kept 4 bases outside the gene matches. The CDR3 sequence is 15 residues long. The CDR3 protein is CASSVTSGSTDTQYF. The DNA of the CDR3 is TGTGCCAGCAGCGTAACTAGCGGAAGCACAGATACGCAGTATTTT.

The chain recombines TRBV7-2 with TRBJ1-6; 9 bases map to TRBD1. The CDR3 has 14 residues. Germline CDR1 and CDR2: SGHTA and FQGNSA. V gave up 2 bases and J gave up 9 bases; unmatched junction bases: 2. DNA for the CDR3: TGTGCCAGCAGCTTAAGGGACAGGGTTTCACCCCTCCACTTT. As protein: CASSLRDRVSPLHF.

The chain uses TRBV19 and TRBJ1-3; D gene uncertain. CDR1 is LNHDA, CDR2 SQIVND, per germline (reference sequence). Deletions cut 4 bases from V and 0 bases from J, with 10 bases between. CDR3 length: 15 residues. The CDR3 loop reads CASSTRSFSGNTIYF. Here the CDR3 DNA reads TGTGCCAGTAGTACGAGAAGTTTCTCTGGAAACACCATATATTTT.

The genes are TRBV19 and TRBJ2-1; 16 bases are shared with TRBD2. Germline CDR1 LNHDA, CDR2 SQIVND (reference sequence). The CDR3 is made up of 18 amino acids. The trim removed 6 bases at V and 3 bases at J, leaving 8 bases unmatched. CDR3 bases: TGTGCCAGTAGCGCGGGGACTAGCGGGAGGGCCGACTACAATGAGCAGTTCTTC. This codes for CASSAGTSGRADYNEQFF.

This sequence joins TRBV7-2 and TRBJ1-1; 9 positions match TRBD1. This CDR3 is built from 14 residues. In germline, CDR1 is SGHTA, CDR2 FQGNSA. Trimming removed 4 bases from V and 4 bases from J; junction bases left unmatched: 4. The CDR3 reads CASSWDRVSTEAFF. In nucleotides, the CDR3 is TGTGCCAGCAGCTGGGACAGGGTTAGCACTGAAGCTTTCTTT.